This T cell receptor (beta chain) was documented in a study of blood T cell repertoires in COVID-19. The overall study: Collection of acute and convalescent COVID-19 samples took place in the United States, Italy and Spain.

Germline CDR1 reads SEHNR; CDR2 reads FQNEAQ (reference sequence). The V and J ends lost 10 bases and 1 base, in that order; junction bases with no gene match: 2. This CDR3 has 12 residues. Assay: immunoSEQ multiplex PCR; the TCRdb copy retains only in-frame clones and omits some. The sample has about 90,000 clones, approximately 88% seen once. The chain uses TRBV7-9 and TRBJ1-1; 8 positions match TRBD1. The material sequenced was peripheral blood. The receptor was isolated from a man aged 55 to 70 with acute or convalescent COVID-19. For the CDR3, the DNA is TGTGCCATCGGGACAGGGAACACTGAAGCTTTCTTT. Its protein is CAIGTGNTEAFF. The full variable domain, its missing parts supplied by reference TRBV7-9 and TRBJ1-1, is DTGVSQNPRHKITKRGQNVTFRCDPISEHNRLYWYRQTLGQGPEFLTYFQNEAQLEKSRLLSDRFSAERPKGSFSTLEIQRTEQGDSAMYLCAIGTGNTEAFFGQGTRLTVV.